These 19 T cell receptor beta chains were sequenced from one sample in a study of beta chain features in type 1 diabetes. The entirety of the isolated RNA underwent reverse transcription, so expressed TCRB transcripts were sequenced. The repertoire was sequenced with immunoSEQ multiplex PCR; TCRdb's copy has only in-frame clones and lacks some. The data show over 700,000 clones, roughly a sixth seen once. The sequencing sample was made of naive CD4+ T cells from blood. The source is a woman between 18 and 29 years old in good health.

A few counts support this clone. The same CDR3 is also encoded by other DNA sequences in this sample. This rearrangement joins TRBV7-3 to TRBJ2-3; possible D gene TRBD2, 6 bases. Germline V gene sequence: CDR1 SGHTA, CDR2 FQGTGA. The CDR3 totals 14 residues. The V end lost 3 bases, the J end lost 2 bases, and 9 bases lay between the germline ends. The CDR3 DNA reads TGTGCCAGCAGCTTTAGCGGTTCCACAGATACGCAGTATTTT. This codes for CASSFSGSTDTQYF.

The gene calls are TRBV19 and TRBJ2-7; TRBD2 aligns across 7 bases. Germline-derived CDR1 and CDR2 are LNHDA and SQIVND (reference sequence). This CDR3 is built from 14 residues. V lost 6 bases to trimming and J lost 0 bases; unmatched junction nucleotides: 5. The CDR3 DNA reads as TGTGCCAGTAGCACTAGCGCTACCTCCTACGAGCAGTACTTC. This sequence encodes CASSTSATSYEQYF.

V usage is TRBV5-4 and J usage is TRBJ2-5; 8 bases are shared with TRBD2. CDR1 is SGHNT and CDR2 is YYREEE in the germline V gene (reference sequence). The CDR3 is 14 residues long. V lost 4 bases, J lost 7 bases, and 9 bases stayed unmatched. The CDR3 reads CASSGGTSQVTQYF. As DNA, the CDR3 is TGTGCCAGCAGCGGAGGGACTAGTCAGGTGACCCAGTACTTC.

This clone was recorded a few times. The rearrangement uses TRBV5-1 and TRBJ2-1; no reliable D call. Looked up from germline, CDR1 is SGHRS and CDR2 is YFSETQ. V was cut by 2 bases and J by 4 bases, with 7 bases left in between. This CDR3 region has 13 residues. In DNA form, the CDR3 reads TGCGCCAGCAGCTTTGCCCGTTACAATGAGCAGTTCTTC. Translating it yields CASSFARYNEQFF.

The chain's CDR3 is CSVVENIQYF. CDR3 DNA: TGCAGCGTTGTTGAAAACATTCAGTACTTC. The chain links TRBV29-1 to TRBJ2-4; no reliable D call. This CDR3 is built from 10 residues. Germline CDR1 reads SQVTM; CDR2 reads ANQGSEA. Trimming took 4 bases from V and 5 from J, leaving 3 bases between them.

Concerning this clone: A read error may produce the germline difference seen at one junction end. The CDR3 region has the DNA TGTGCCAGCTCAGCACCGGGACAGAGGCCCTACGAGCAGTACTTC. Translated: CASSAPGQRPYEQYF. This chain uses TRBV18 with TRBJ2-7, with 7 bases matching TRBD1. Per germline, CDR1 KGHSH and CDR2 LQKENI. There are 15 residues in the CDR3.

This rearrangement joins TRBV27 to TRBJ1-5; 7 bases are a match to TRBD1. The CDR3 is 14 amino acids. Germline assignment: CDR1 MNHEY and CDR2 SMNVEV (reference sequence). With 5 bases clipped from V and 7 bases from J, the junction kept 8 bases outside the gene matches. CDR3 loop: CASSITGVGQPQHF. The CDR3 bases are TGTGCCAGCAGTATAACAGGGGTAGGGCAGCCCCAGCATTTT.

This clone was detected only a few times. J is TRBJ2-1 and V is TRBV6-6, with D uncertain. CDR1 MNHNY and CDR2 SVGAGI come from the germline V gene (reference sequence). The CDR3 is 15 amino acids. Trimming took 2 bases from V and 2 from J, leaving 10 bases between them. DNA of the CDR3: TGTGCCAGCAGTTACAGGCGAGAAGCCTACAATGAGCAGTTCTTC. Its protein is CASSYRREAYNEQFF.

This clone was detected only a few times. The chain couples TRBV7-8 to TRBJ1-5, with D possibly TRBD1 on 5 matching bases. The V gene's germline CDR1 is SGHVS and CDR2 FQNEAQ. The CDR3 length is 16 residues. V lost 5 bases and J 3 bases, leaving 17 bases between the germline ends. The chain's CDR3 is CASSGHPGTVNQPQHF. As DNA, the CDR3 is TGTGCCAGCAGCGGACATCCCGGGACGGTCAATCAGCCCCAGCATTTT.

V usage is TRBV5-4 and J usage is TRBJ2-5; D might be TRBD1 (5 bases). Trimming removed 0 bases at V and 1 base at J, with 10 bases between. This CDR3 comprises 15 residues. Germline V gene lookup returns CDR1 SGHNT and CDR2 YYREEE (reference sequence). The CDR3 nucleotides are TGTGCCAGCAGCTTGGCAGGGTCGGGCCAAGAGACCCAGTACTTC. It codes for CASSLAGSGQETQYF.

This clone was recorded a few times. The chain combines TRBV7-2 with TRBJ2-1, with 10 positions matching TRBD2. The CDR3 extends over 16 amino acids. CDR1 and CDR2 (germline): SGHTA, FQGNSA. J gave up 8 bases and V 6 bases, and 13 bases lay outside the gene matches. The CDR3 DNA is TGTGCCAGCAGGGAGACCGTAGCGGGAGGTGTCGATGAGCAGTTCTTC. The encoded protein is CASRETVAGGVDEQFF.

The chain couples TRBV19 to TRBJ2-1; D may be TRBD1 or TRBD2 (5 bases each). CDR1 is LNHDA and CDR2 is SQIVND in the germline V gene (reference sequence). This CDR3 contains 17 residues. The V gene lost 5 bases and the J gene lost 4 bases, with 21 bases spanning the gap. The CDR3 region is CASSPQTGPPYYNEQFF. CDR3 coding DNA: TGTGCCAGTAGTCCTCAGACGGGGCCCCCCTATTACAATGAGCAGTTCTTC.

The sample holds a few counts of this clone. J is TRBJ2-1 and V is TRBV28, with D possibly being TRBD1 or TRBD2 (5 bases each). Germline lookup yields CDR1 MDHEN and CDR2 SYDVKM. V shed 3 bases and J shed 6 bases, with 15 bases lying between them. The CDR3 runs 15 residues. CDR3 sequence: CASSFARWGSNEQFF. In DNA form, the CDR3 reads TGTGCCAGCAGTTTTGCCCGGTGGGGGTCCAATGAGCAGTTCTTC. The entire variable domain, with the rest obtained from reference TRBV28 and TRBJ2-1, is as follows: DVKVTQSSRYLVKRTGEKVFLECVQDMDHENMFWYRQDPGLGLRLIYFSYDVKMKEKGDIPEGYSVSREKKERFSLILESASTNQTSMYLCASSFARWGSNEQFFGPGTRLTVL.

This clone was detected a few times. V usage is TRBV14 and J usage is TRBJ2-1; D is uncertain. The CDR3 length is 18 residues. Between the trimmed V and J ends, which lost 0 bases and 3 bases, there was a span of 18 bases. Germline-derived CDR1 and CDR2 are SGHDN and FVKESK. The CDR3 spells CASSQDLISRRIYNEQFF. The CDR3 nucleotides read TGTGCCAGCAGCCAAGATCTAATCTCCCGAAGAATCTACAATGAGCAGTTCTTC.

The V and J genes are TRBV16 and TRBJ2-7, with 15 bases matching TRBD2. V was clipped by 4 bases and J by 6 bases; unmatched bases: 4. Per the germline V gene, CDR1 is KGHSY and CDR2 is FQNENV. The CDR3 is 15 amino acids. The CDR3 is CASSLGLAGGSEQYF. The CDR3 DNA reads TGTGCCAGCAGCCTGGGACTAGCGGGAGGAAGCGAGCAGTACTTC.

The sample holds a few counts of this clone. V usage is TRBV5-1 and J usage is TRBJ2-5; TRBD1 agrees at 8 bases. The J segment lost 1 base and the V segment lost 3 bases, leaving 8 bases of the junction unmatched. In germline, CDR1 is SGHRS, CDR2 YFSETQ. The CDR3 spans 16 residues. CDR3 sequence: CASSWGQAHLQETQYF. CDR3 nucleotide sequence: TGCGCCAGCAGCTGGGGACAGGCCCACCTCCAAGAGACCCAGTACTTC.

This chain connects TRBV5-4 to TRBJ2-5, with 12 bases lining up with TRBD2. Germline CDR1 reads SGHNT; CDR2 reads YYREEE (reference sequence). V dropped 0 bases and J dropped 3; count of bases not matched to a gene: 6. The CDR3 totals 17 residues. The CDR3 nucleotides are TGTGCCAGCAGCTTGGCCCTTCTAGCGGGAGGGAAAGAGACCCAGTACTTC. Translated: CASSLALLAGGKETQYF.

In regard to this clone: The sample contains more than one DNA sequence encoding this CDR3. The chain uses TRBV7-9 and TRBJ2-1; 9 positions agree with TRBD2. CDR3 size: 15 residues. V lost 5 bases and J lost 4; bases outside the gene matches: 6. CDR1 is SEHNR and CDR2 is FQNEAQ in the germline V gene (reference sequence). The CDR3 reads CASSLVLAGYNEQFF. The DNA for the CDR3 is TGTGCCAGCAGCCTTGTGCTAGCGGGGTACAATGAGCAGTTCTTC.

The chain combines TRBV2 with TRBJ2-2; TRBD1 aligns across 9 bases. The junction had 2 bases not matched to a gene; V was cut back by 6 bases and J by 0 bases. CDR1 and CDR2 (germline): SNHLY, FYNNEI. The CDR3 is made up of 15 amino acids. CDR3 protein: CASRRQGANTGELFF. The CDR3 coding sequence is TGTGCCAGCAGACGACAGGGGGCGAACACCGGGGAGCTGTTTTTT.